This passage covers 4 T cell receptor beta chains from one sample sequenced in a study of CD8 T cells in ankylosing spondylitis. TCRdb ran MiXCR on the 5' RACE reads and lists one entry per CDR3 protein. This repertoire shows about 240,000 distinct CDR3 sequences, approximately 10% found once; its top ten account for about 2.5%. Sequencing used blood, either unsorted or a sorted T cell fraction (not recorded which). These receptors were taken from a male donor with ankylosing spondylitis or in good health (not recorded which).

This clonotype was seen many times. The chain combines TRBV10-3 with TRBJ2-7; 10 nucleotides match TRBD1. CDR3 length: 12 residues. Per the germline V gene, CDR1 is ENHRY and CDR2 is SYGVKD. V lost 11 bases to trimming and J lost 8 bases; unmatched junction nucleotides: 9. This chain's CDR3 is CAALDRGGKQYF. For the CDR3, the DNA is TGTGCCGCCCTGGACAGGGGGGGAAAGCAGTACTTC.

This clonotype was found many times. The rearrangement joins TRBV6-1 to TRBJ2-5; D unresolved. The CDR3 runs to 16 residues. The V end was cut by 2 bases, the J end by 5 bases, with 18 bases between. CDR1 and CDR2 (germline): MNHNS, SASEGT. The CDR3 region has the DNA TGTGCCAGCAGTGAATTGGACGGAGAAGGTCGGGAGACCCAGTACTTC. The encoded protein is CASSELDGEGRETQYF.

Points on this clonotype: A read error may be the cause here, since a much bigger clone is one base away. The rearrangement uses TRBV11-2 and TRBJ2-1; D gene uncertain. This CDR3 spans 14 amino acids. The V and J ends lost 5 bases and 6 bases respectively, with 14 bases between them. Germline CDR1 and CDR2: SGHAT and FQNNGV. The CDR3 DNA is TGTGCCAGCAGCGCAGATCCAGCCTGCAATGAGCAGTTCTTC. It codes for CASSADPACNEQFF.

In its sample, this clonotype was seen many times. J is TRBJ2-2 and V is TRBV12-3 or TRBV12-4; possible D gene TRBD1, 5 bases. This CDR3 has 14 amino acids. V was trimmed by 2 bases and J by 1 base, leaving 5 bases between them. CDR3 residues: CASSLTGNTGELFF. CDR3 sequence (DNA): TGTGCCAGCAGTTTAACAGGGAACACCGGGGAGCTGTTTTTT.